This TCR beta chain was found in a study of blood T cell repertoires in COVID-19. In the study overall: Material from acute and convalescent COVID-19 was sourced from the United States, Italy and Spain. Sample material is recorded as cDNA or gDNA derived from T cells, B-cell-depleted T cells, or PBMCs.

Assay used: immunoSEQ multiplex PCR; TCRdb lists only in-frame clones, some missing. The table shows over 250,000 clones, with 88% occurring only once. Germline V lookup: CDR1 SGHRS, CDR2 YFSETQ. V lost 0 bases to trimming and J lost 8 bases; unmatched junction nucleotides: 9. The length of the CDR3 is 16 residues. The V call is TRBV5-1, the J call TRBJ2-1, with 9 bases aligning to TRBD2. The sample comprised peripheral blood. This clonotype was sampled from a woman in her 70s with COVID-19, enrolled during active disease. CDR3 amino acids: CASSLVISGSGDEQFF. The CDR3 DNA sequence: TGCGCCAGCAGCTTGGTTATTAGCGGGAGTGGCGATGAGCAGTTCTTC.